Detailed here is one T cell receptor (beta chain). Germline CDR1 and CDR2: SGHNT and YENEEA. The CDR3 has 14 amino acids. V lost 1 base and J lost 5; bases outside the gene matches: 4. This sample was taken from a study of T cell changes during pregnancy in multiple sclerosis. Libraries were prepared by immunoSEQ multiplex PCR; TCRdb keeps only in-frame clonotypes and omits some of them. The sample lists around 80,000 clones, about 91% occurring once. Source: peripheral blood, taken before pregnancy. J is TRBJ2-7 and V is TRBV11-3; 8 nucleotides match TRBD1. The receptor's source is a female donor with multiple sclerosis, enrolled in a pregnancy study. In DNA, the CDR3 is TGTGCCAGCAGCTTAGGGGGGACAGGCGACGAGCAGTACTTC. Translation: CASSLGGTGDEQYF.